These 10 T cell receptor beta chains originate from one sample sequenced in a study of blood T cell repertoires in COVID-19. Assay used: immunoSEQ multiplex PCR; TCRdb lists only in-frame clones, some missing. The sample has about 380,000 clones; more than 70% are singletons. Sequencing input: peripheral blood. The receptor source for this set is a man aged 35-49 years with acute or convalescent COVID-19.

J is TRBJ1-5 and V is TRBV10-3; D gene ambiguous. The V gene lost 4 bases and the J gene lost 4 bases, with 11 bases spanning the gap. The CDR3 length is 14 residues. Germline-derived CDR1 and CDR2 are ENHRY and SYGVKD. The CDR3 reads CAISVRDTNQPQHF. The CDR3 DNA reads TGTGCCATCAGTGTGCGGGATACGAATCAGCCCCAGCATTTT.

J is TRBJ2-7 and V is TRBV14; TRBD2 matches at 7 bases. With 1 base clipped from V and 4 bases from J, the junction kept 1 base outside the gene matches. The CDR3 is made up of 13 amino acids. The germline V gene has CDR1 SGHDN and CDR2 FVKESK. The CDR3 loop reads CASSQGLAYEQYF. The CDR3 DNA reads TGTGCCAGCAGCCAAGGACTAGCTTACGAGCAGTACTTC.

This clone appeared once. The rearrangement joins TRBV12-3 or TRBV12-4 to TRBJ2-1, with a weak D call TRBD2 (5 bases). Deletions cut 3 bases from V and 4 bases from J, with 7 bases between. The CDR3 loop spans 13 amino acids. CDR3 DNA sequence: TGTGCCAGCAGTTTTTGGGAGTACAATGAGCAGTTCTTC. Its translation is CASSFWEYNEQFF.

This clone was counted once. The chain joins TRBV5-1 to TRBJ1-4, with D perhaps matching TRBD1 (6 bases). The germline CDR1 and CDR2 sequences are SGHRS and YFSETQ. The CDR3 is made up of 17 amino acids. The ends were cut back, 5 bases at V and 0 bases at J, with 17 bases in the middle. CDR3 DNA: TGCGCCAGCAGTCTCGGACAGTCGAAAACAACTAATGAAAAACTGTTTTTT. Translation: CASSLGQSKTTNEKLFF.

This chain joins TRBV27 and TRBJ1-2; D might be TRBD1 (6 bases). The CDR3 has 14 amino acids. V lost 2 bases, J lost 4 bases, and 11 bases lay in between. Germline values: CDR1 MNHEY, CDR2 SMNVEV (reference sequence). The CDR3 nucleotides read TGTGCCAGCAGTTTACAACAGGGTACCTATGGCTACACCTTC. Residues: CASSLQQGTYGYTF.

This chain uses TRBV19 with TRBJ1-1, with no clear D. Deletions cut 4 bases from V and 0 bases from J, with 6 bases between. Per germline, CDR1 LNHDA and CDR2 SQIVND (reference sequence). The CDR3 is 13 residues long. CDR3 DNA: TGTGCCAGTAGTAGTCAGGTGAACACTGAAGCTTTCTTT. It codes for CASSSQVNTEAFF.

J is TRBJ1-2 and V is TRBV27; TRBD1 aligns across 10 bases. V lost 8 bases and J lost 4; bases outside the gene matches: 4. Germline V gene data show CDR1 as MNHEY and CDR2 as SMNVEV (reference sequence). The CDR3 totals 13 residues. The CDR3 sequence: CASSWDRGYGYTF. The CDR3 coding sequence is TGTGCCAGCTCCTGGGACAGGGGCTATGGCTACACCTTC.

The gene calls are TRBV5-1 and TRBJ1-2; 7 bases line up with TRBD1. With 4 bases clipped from V and 0 bases from J, the junction kept 3 bases outside the gene matches. The CDR3 totals 14 residues. The germline CDR1 and CDR2 sequences are SGHRS and YFSETQ. The CDR3 DNA reads TGCGCCAGCAGCACCGGGACAGCTAACTATGGCTACACCTTC. Its protein product is CASSTGTANYGYTF.

The chain uses TRBV6-2 or TRBV6-3 and TRBJ1-5; D may be TRBD1 (6 bases). Trimming shortened V by 5 bases and J by 5 bases, and 19 bases separated the two germline ends. The germline gives CDR1 MNHEY, CDR2 SVGEGT. The CDR3 runs to 16 residues. This chain's CDR3 is CASSGRQGRMDQPQHF. DNA of the CDR3: TGTGCCAGCAGTGGACGTCAGGGGCGGATGGATCAGCCCCAGCATTTT.

The chain carries TRBV10-1 and TRBJ2-3, with 7 bases lining up with TRBD1. Germline V gene sequence: CDR1 WNHNN, CDR2 SYGVQD (reference sequence). The CDR3 covers 16 residues. J gave up 1 base and V 5 bases, and 9 bases lay outside the gene matches. This CDR3 reads CASSKLQGTGTDTQYF. The CDR3 DNA reads as TGCGCCAGCAGTAAACTACAGGGGACGGGCACAGATACGCAGTATTTT.